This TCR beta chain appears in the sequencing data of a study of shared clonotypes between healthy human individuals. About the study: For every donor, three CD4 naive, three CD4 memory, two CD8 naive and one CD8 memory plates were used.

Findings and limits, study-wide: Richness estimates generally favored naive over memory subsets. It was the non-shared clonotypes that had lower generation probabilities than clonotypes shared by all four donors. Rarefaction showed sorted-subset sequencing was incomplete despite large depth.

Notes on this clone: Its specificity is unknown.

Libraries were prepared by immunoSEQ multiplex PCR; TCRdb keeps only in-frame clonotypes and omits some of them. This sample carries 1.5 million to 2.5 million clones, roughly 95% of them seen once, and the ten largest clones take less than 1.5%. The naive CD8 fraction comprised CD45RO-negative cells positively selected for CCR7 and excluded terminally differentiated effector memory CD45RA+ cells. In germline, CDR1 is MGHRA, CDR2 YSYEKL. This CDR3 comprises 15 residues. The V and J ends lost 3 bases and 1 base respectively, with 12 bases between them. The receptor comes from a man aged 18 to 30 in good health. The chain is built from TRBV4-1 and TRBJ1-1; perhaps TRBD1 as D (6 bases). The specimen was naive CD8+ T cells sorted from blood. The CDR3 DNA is TGCGCCAGCAGCCAGACTATACAGGGGAACACTGAAGCTTTCTTT. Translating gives CASSQTIQGNTEAFF.